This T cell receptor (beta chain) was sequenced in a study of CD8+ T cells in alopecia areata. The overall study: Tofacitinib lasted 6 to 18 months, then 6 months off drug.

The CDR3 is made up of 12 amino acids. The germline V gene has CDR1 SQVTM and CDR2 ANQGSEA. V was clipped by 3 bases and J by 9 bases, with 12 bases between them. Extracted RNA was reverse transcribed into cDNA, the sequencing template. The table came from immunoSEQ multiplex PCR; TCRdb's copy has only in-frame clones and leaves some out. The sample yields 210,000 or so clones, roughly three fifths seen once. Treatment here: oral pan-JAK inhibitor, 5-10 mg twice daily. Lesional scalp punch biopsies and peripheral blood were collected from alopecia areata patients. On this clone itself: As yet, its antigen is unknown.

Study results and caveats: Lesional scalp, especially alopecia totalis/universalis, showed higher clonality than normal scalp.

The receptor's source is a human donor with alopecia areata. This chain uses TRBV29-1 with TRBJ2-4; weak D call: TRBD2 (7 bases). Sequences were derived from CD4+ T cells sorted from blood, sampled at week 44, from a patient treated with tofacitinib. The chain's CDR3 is CSVDEGGSIQYF. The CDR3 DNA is TGCAGCGTTGACGAGGGGGGGAGCATTCAGTACTTC.